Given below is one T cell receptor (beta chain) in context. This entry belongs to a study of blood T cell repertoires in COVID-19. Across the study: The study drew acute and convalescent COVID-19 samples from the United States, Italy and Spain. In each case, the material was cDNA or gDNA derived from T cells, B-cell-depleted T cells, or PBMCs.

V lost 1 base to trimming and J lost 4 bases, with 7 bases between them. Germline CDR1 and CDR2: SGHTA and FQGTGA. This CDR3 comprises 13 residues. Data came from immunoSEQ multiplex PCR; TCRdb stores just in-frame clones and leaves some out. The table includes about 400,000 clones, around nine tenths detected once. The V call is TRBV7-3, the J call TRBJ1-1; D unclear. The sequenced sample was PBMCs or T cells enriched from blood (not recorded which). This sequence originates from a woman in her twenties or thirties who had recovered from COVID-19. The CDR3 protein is CASSLIAGTEAFF. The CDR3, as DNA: TGTGCCAGCAGCTTAATTGCGGGCACTGAAGCTTTCTTT.